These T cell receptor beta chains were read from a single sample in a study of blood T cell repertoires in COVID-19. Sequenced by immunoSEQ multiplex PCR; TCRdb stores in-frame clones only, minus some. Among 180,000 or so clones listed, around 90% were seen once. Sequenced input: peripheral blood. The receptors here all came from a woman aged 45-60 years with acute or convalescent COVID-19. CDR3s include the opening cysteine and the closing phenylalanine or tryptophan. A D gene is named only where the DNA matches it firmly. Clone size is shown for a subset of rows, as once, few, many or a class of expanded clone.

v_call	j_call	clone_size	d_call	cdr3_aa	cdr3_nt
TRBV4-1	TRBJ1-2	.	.	CASSETGNYGYTF	TGCGCCAGCAGCGAAACAGGGAACTATGGCTACACCTTC
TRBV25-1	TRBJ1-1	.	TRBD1	CASSEGTGNYEAFF	TGTGCCAGCAGTGAAGGGACAGGGAATTATGAAGCTTTCTTT
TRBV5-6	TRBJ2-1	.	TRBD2	CASSLRVGLAGRYNEQFF	TGTGCCAGCAGCTTGCGAGTTGGGCTAGCGGGAAGATACAATGAGCAGTTCTTC
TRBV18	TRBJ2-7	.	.	CASSPTPGQSYEQYF	TGTGCCAGCTCACCAACACCGGGACAATCCTACGAGCAGTACTTC
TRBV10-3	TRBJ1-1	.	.	CATTLLSENTEAFF	TGTGCCACCACCCTCCTCTCAGAGAACACTGAAGCTTTCTTT
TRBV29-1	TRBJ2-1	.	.	CSVESPGWGGGEQFF	TGCAGCGTTGAGTCTCCGGGATGGGGTGGAGGTGAGCAGTTCTTC
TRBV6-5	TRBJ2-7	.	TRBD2	CASSYGSGGFYEQYF	TGTGCCAGCAGTTACGGGAGCGGGGGGTTTTACGAGCAGTACTTC
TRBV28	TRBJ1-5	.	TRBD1	CASSLWGDRNQPQHF	TGTGCCAGCAGTTTATGGGGGGACAGGAATCAGCCCCAGCATTTT
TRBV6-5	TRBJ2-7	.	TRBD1	CASSQGQGYREQYF	TGTGCCAGCAGTCAGGGACAGGGGTATAGGGAGCAGTACTTC
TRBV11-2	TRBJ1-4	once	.	CASSLERGLNEKLFF	TGTGCCAGCAGCTTAGAGAGGGGACTTAATGAAAAACTGTTTTTT